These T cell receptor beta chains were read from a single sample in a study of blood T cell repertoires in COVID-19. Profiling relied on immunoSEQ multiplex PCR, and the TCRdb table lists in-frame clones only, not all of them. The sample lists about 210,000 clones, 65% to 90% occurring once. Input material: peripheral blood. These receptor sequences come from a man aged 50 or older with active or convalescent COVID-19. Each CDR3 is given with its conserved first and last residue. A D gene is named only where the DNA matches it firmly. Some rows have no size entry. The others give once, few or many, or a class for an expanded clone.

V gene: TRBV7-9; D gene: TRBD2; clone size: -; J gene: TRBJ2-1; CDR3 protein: CASSPHGLAGSSYNEQFF; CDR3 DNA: TGTGCCAGCAGCCCCCATGGCCTAGCGGGTTCCTCCTACAATGAGCAGTTCTTC
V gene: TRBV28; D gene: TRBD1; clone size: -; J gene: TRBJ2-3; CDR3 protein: CASDIRGSTDTQYF; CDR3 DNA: TGTGCCAGCGATATCAGGGGGAGCACAGATACGCAGTATTTT
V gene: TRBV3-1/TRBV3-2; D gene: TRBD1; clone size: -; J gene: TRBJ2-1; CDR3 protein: CASSQFGTGNEQFF; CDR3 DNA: TGTGCCAGCAGCCAATTCGGGACAGGGAATGAGCAGTTCTTC
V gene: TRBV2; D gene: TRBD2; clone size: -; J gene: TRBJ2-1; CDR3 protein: CASSELAAAYNEQFF; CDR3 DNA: TGTGCCAGCAGTGAACTAGCGGCGGCCTACAATGAGCAGTTCTTC
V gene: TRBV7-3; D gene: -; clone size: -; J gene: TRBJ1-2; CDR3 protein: CASSPRGTSNYGYTF; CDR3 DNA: TGTGCCAGCAGTCCGAGGGGGACATCTAACTATGGCTACACCTTC
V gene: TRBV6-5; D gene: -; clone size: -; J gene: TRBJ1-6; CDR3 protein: CASSYSPYAGVSPLHF; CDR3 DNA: TGTGCCAGCAGTTACTCGCCGTACGCAGGTGTTTCACCCCTCCACTTT
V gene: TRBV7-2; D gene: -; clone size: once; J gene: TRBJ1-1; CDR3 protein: CASSPSGRGGTEAFF; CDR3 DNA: TGTGCCAGCAGCCCCTCCGGGAGGGGGGGCACTGAAGCTTTCTTT
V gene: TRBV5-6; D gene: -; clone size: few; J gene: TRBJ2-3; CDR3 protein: CASSFTLSSTDTQYF; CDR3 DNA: TGTGCCAGCAGCTTTACATTATCAAGCACAGATACGCAGTATTTT
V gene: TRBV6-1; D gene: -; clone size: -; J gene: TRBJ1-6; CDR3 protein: CASSEYRVYNSPLHF; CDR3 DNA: TGTGCCAGCAGTGAATACAGGGTATATAATTCACCCCTCCACTTT
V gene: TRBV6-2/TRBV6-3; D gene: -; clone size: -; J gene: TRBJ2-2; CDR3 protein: CASSPAGNTGELFF; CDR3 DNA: TGTGCCAGCAGCCCCGCGGGCAACACCGGGGAGCTGTTTTTT
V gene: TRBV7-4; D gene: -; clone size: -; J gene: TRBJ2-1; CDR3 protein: CASSLAGEVCSYNEQFF; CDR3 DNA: TGTGCCAGCAGCTTAGCGGGGGAGGTTTGCTCCTACAATGAGCAGTTCTTC
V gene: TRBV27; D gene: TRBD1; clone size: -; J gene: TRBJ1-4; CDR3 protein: CASRALWDRADEKLFF; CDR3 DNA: TGTGCCAGCAGGGCGCTGTGGGACAGGGCGGATGAAAAACTGTTTTTT
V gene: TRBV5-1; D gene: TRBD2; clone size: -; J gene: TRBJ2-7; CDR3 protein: CASSSQEAAGEPYEQYF; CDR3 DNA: TGCGCCAGCAGCTCCCAGGAGGCAGCGGGGGAACCCTACGAGCAGTACTTC
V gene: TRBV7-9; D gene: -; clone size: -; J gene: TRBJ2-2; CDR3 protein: CASSNINTGELFF; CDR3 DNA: TGTGCCAGCAGCAATATTAACACCGGGGAGCTGTTTTTT
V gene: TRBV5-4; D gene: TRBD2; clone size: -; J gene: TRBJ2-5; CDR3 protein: CASSSGTSGTGYQETQYF; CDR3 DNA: TGTGCCAGCAGCTCCGGGACTAGCGGGACCGGTTACCAAGAGACCCAGTACTTC
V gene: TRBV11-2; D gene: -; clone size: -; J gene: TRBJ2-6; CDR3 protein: CASSRQVSGANVLTF; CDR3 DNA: TGTGCCAGCAGCCGCCAGGTCTCTGGGGCCAACGTCCTGACTTTC
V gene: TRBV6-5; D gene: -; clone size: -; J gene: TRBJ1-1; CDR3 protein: CASSYPGTTAEAFF; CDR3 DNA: TGTGCCAGCAGTTACCCGGGGACTACCGCTGAAGCTTTCTTT
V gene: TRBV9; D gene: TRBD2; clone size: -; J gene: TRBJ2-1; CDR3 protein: CASSVVELAGVDEQFF; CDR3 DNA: TGTGCCAGCAGCGTAGTTGAACTAGCGGGAGTCGATGAGCAGTTCTTC
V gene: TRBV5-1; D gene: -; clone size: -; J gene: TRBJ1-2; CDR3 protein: CASSLGQFSYGYTF; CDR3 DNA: TGCGCCAGCAGCTTGGGACAGTTCAGCTATGGCTACACCTTC